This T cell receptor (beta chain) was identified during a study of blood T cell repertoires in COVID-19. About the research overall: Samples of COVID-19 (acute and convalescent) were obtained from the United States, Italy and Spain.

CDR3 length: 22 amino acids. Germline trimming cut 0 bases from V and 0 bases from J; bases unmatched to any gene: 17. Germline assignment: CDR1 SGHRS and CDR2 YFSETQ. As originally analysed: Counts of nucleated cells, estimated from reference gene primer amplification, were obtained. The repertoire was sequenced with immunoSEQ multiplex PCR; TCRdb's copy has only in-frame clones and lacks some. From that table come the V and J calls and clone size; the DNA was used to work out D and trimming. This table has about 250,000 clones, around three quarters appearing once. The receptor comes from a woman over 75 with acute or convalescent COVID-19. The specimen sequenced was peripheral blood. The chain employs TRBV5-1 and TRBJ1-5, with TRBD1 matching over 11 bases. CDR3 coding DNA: TGCGCCAGCAGCTTGGAATATATGTTAGGACAGGGGGCGATTTATAGCAATCAGCCCCAGCATTTT. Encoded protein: CASSLEYMLGQGAIYSNQPQHF.